This T cell receptor (beta chain) was sequenced in a study of shared clonotypes between healthy human individuals. Study-wide findings and caveats: Owing to a small donor count, the genetic and exposure-history diversity represented was limited. Non-shared clonotypes had lower generation probabilities than clonotypes shared by all four sorted-subset donors.

The V gene's germline CDR1 is SGHNT and CDR2 YENEEA. This CDR3 comprises 18 residues. Trimming took 3 bases from V and 3 from J; bases not matched to a gene: 14. Concerning this clone itself: Its specificity is unknown.

The authors loaded roughly 200 ng DNA, 25,000 to 30,000 T cell genomes, into sorted-subset replicate PCRs. In the original workflow: Junction-only immunoSEQ sequences carried no quality scores, so filtering differed. Sequencing used immunoSEQ multiplex PCR; TCRdb keeps in-frame clones, though not all of them. That table supplies the V and J calls and clone size; D and trimming were determined from the DNA. The data contain roughly 380,000 clones, 96% of them singletons. This clonotype was obtained from a man younger than 40 in good health. The V call is TRBV11-3, the J call TRBJ2-5, with 9 bases aligning to TRBD2. The sequenced sample consisted of memory CD8+ T cells sorted from blood. Subset described: CD45RO+ cells pooled with CCR7-negative TemRA cells. CDR3 sequence reads: CASSFRGTSRIKKETQYF. The CDR3 DNA is TGTGCCAGCAGCTTTCGCGGGACTAGCAGAATAAAAAAAGAGACCCAGTACTTC.